The present T cell receptor (beta chain) was sequenced within a study of long-term antiretroviral therapy in people with HIV. General study findings and limits: Clones with expansion before ART led the repertoire at all time points. Increased diversity was seen after ART, yet it remained lower than in transplant donor controls.

Regarding this clone: The antigen is undetermined.

The immunoSEQ assay was v3.0, run at survey level. Clones were sequenced by immunoSEQ multiplex PCR, and TCRdb holds only the in-frame ones, with some missing. The repertoire consists of about 6,500 clones, with 75% to 90% occurring once and the leading ten covering about 3%. The cryopreserved samples used held roughly 0.95-10 million PBMC prior to extraction of DNA. The V and J ends lost 0 bases and 5 bases respectively, with 11 bases between them. CDR1 is KGHSH, CDR2 LQKENI, per germline. The length of the CDR3 is 15 residues. This clonotype originated in a woman aged 45 to 65 with HIV. The material was unsorted PBMCs, obtained 3.7 years after starting antiretroviral therapy. This chain joins TRBV18 and TRBJ2-1; tentatively, D is TRBD2 (6 bases). The CDR3 region has the DNA TGTGCCAGCTCACCACCGTCTAGCGCAGACAATGAGCAGTTCTTC. Protein: CASSPPSSADNEQFF.